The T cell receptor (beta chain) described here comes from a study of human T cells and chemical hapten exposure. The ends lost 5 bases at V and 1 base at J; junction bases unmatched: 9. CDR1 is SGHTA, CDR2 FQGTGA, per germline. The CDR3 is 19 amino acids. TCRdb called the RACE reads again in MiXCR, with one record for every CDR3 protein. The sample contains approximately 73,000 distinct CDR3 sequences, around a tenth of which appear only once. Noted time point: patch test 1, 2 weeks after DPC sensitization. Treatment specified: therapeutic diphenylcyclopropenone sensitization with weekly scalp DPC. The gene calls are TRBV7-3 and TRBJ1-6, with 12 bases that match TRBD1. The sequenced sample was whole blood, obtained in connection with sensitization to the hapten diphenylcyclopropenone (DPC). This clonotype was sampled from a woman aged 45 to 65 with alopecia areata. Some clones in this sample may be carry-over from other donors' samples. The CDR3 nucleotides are TGTGCCAGCAGCAAACGGGACAGGGGGCTGCGGTCCTATAATTCACCCCTCCACTTT. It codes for CASSKRDRGLRSYNSPLHF.